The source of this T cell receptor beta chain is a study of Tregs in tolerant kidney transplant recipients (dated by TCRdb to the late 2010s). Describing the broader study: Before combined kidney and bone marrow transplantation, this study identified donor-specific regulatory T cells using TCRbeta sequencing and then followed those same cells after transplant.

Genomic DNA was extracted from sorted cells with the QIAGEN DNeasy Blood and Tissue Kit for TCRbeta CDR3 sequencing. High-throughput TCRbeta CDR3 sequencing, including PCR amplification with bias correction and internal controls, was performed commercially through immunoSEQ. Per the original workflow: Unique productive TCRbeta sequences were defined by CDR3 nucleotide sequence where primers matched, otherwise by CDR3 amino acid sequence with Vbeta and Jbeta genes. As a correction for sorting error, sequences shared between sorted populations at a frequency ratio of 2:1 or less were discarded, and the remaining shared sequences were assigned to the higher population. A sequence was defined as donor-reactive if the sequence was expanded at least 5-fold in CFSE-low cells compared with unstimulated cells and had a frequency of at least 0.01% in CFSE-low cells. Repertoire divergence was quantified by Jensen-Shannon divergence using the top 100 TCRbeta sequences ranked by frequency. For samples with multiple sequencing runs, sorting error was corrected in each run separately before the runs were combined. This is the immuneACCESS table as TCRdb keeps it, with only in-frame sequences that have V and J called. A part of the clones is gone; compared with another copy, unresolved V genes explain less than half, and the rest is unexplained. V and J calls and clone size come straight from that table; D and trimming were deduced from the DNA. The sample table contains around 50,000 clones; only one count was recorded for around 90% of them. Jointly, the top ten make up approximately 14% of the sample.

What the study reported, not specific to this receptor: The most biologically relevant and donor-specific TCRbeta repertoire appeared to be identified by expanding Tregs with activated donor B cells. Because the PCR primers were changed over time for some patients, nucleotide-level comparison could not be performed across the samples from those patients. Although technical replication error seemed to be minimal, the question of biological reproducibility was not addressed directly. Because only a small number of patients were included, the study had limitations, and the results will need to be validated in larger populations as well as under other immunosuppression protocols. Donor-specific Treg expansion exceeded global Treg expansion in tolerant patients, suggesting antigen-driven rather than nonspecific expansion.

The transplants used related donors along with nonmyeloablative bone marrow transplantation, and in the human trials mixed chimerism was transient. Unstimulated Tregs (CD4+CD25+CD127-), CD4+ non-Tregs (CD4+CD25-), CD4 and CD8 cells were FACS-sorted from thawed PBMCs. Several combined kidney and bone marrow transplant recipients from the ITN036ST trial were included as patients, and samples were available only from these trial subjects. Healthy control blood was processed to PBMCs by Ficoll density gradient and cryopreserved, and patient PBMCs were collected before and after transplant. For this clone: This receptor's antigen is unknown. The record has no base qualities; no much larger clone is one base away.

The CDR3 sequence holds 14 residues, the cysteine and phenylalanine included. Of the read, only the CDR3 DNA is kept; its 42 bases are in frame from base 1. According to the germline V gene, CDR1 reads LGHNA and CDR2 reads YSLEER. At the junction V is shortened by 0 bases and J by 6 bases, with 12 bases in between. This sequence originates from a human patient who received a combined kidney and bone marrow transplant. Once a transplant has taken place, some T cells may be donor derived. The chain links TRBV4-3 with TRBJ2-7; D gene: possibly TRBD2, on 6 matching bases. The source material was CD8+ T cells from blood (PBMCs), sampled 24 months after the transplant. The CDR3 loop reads CASSQDERGGEQYF. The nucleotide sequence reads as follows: TGCGCCAGCAGCCAAGATGAACGGGGAGGCGAGCAGTACTTC.